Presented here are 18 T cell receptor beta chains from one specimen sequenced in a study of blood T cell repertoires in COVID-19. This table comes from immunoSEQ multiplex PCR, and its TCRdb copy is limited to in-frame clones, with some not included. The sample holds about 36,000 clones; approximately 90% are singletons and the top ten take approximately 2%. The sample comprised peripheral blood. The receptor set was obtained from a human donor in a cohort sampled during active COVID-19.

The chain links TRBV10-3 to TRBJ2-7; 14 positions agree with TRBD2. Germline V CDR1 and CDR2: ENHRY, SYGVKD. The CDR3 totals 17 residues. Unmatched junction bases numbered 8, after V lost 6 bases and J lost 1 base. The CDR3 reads CAISAGLAGGWSYEQYF. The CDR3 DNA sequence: TGTGCCATCAGCGCCGGACTAGCGGGGGGTTGGTCCTACGAGCAGTACTTC.

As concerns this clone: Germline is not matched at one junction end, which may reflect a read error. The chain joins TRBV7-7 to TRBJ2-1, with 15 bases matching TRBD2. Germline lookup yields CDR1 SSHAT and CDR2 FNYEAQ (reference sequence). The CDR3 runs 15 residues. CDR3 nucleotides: TGTGCTAGCAGCGAGGGACTAGCGGGGGGCAATGAGCAGTTCTTC. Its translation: CASSEGLAGGNEQFF.

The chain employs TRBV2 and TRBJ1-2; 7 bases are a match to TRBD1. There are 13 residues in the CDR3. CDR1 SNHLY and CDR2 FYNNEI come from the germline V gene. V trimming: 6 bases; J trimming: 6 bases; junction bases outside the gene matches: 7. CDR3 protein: CASRPTGLDGYTF. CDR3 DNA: TGTGCCAGCAGGCCGACAGGGCTGGATGGCTACACCTTC. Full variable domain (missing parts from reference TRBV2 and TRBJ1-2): EPEVTQTPSHQVTQMGQEVILRCVPISNHLYFYWYRQILGQKVEFLVSFYNNEISEKSEIFDDQFSVERPDGSNFTLKIRSTKLEDSAMYFCASRPTGLDGYTFGSGTRLTVV.

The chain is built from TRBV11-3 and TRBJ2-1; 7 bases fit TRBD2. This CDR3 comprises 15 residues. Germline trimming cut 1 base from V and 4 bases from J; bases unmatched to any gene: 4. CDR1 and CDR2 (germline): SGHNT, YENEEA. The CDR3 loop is CASSLGQRGYNEQFF. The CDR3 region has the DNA TGTGCCAGCAGCTTAGGCCAGCGGGGATACAATGAGCAGTTCTTC.

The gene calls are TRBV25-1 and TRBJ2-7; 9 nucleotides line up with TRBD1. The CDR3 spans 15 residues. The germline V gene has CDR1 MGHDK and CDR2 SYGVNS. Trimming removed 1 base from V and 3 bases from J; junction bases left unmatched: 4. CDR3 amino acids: CASSEFGQGNYEQYF. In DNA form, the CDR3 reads TGTGCCAGCAGTGAATTCGGACAGGGGAACTACGAGCAGTACTTC.

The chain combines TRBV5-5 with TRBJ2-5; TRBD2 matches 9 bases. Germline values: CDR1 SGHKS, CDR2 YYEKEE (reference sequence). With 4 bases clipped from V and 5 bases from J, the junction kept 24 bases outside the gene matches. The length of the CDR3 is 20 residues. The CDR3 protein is CASSHVSQLAGPLRRETQYF. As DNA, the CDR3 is TGTGCCAGCAGCCACGTGTCCCAGCTAGCGGGGCCCTTAAGGCGGGAGACCCAGTACTTC.

The CDR3 sequence: CSAVWAGGTEAFF. CDR3 bases: TGCAGCGCCGTTTGGGCGGGAGGTACTGAAGCTTTCTTT. The chain couples TRBV29-1 to TRBJ1-1; D gene ambiguous. Germline V CDR1 and CDR2: SQVTM, ANQGSEA. The CDR3 length is 13 residues. Between the trimmed V and J ends, which lost 7 bases and 5 bases, there was a span of 17 bases.

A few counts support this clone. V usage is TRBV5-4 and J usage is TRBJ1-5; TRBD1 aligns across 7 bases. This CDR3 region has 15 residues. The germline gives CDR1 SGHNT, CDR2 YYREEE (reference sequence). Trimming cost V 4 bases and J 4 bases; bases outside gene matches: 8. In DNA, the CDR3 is TGTGCCAGCAGCAAGACAGGGACGGGTAATCAGCCCCAGCATTTT. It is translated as CASSKTGTGNQPQHF.

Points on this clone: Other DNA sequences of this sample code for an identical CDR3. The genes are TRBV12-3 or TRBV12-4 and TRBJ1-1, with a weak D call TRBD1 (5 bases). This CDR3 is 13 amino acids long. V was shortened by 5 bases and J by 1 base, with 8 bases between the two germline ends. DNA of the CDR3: TGTGCCAGCAGTCTTACAGGGAACACTGAAGCTTTCTTT. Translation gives CASSLTGNTEAFF.

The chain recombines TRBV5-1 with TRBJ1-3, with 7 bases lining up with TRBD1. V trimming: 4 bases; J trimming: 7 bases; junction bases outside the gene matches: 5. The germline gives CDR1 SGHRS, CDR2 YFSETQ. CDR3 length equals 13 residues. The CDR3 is CASSVGQWNTIYF. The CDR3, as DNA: TGCGCCAGCAGCGTGGGACAGTGGAACACCATATATTTT.

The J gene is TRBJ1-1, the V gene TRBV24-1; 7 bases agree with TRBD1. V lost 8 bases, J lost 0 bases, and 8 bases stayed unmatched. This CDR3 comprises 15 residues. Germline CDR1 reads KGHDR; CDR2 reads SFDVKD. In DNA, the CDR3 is TGTGCCACCACCCGACAGGGAGAAGTGAACACTGAAGCTTTCTTT. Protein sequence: CATTRQGEVNTEAFF.

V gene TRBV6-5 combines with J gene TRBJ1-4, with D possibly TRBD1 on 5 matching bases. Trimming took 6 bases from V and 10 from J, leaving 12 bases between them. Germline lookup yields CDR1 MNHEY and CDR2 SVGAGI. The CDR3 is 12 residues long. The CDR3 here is CASRGTFGKLFF. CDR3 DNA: TGTGCCAGCAGAGGGACTTTCGGAAAACTGTTTTTT.

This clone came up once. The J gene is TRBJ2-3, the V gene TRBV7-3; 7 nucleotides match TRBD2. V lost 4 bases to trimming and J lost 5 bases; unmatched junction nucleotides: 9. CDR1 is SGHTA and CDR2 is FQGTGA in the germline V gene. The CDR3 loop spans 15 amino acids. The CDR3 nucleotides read TGTGCCAGCAGCTCCCTGGGCGGGGAGGGAGATACGCAGTATTTT. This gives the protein CASSSLGGEGDTQYF.

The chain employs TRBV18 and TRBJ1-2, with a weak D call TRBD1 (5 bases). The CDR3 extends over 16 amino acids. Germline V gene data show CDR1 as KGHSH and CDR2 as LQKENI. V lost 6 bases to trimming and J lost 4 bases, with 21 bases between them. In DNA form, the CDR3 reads TGTGCCAGCTCTCCCCGTCCCGGGACTATCTCCTATGGCTACACCTTC. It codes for CASSPRPGTISYGYTF. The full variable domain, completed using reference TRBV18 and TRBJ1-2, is NAGVMQNPRHLVRRRGQEARLRCSPMKGHSHVYWYRQLPEEGLKFMVYLQKENIIDESGMPKERFSAEFPKEGPSILRIQQVVRGDSAAYFCASSPRPGTISYGYTFGSGTRLTVV.

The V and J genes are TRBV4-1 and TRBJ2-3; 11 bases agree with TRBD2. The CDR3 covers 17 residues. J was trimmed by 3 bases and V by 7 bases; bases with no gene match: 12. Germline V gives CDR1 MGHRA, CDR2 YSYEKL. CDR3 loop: CASKPGSSGGITDTQYF. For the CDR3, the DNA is TGCGCCAGCAAACCAGGTTCTAGCGGGGGGATTACAGATACGCAGTATTTT.

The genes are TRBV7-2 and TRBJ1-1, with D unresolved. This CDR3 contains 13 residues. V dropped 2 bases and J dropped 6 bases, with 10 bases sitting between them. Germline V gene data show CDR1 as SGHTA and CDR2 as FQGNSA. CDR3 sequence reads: CASSLLPRPEAFF. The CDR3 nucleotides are TGTGCCAGCAGCTTACTACCCCGCCCTGAAGCTTTCTTT.

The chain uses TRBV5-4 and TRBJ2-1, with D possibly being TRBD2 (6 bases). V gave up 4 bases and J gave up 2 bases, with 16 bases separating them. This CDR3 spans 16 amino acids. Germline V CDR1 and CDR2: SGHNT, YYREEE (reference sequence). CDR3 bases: TGTGCCAGCAGCACCCGGGAACGCGGGACCTACAATGAGCAGTTCTTC. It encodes CASSTRERGTYNEQFF.

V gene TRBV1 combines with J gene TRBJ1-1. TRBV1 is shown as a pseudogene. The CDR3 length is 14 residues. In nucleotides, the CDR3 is TGCACCAGCAGCCAAAGTACGGGGGACACTGAAGCTTTCTTT. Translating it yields CTSSQSTGDTEAFF.